This record concerns one T cell receptor beta chain sequence. This specimen belongs to a study of control samples from healthy donors and cancer patients. This CDR3 region has 15 residues. V was clipped by 3 bases and J by 3 bases, with 13 bases between them. The V gene's germline CDR1 is MGHDK and CDR2 SYGVNS. Repertoires were generated with immunoSEQ multiplex PCR, while TCRdb's copy carries only in-frame clones and drops some. The profile shows roughly 100,000 clones, around 88% of them singletons. The clonotype comes from a man younger than 40 in good health. Source material: blood. This sequence joins TRBV25-1 and TRBJ2-3, with unresolved D. The CDR3 here is CASSDRGHRTDTQYF. CDR3 coding DNA: TGTGCCAGCAGTGATCGCGGTCACCGGACAGATACGCAGTATTTT.